A single sample gave rise to the 22 T cell receptor beta chains below, sequenced in a study of beta chain features in type 1 diabetes. Every bit of the isolated RNA underwent reverse transcription, so sequencing read expressed TCRB transcripts. Clones were sequenced by immunoSEQ multiplex PCR, and TCRdb holds only the in-frame ones, with some missing. The profile covers 360,000 or so clones, with around a fifth appearing a single time and about 0.045% taken by the ten largest. Sequenced material: naive CD4+ T cells from blood. The receptors were gathered from a woman in her late teens or twenties in good health.

This clone has only a few counts. This sequence joins TRBV29-1 and TRBJ2-1, with 7 nucleotides matching TRBD1. The CDR3 has 13 amino acids. From germline, CDR1 is SQVTM and CDR2 ANQGSEA. V dropped 7 bases and J dropped 2; count of bases not matched to a gene: 5. This chain's CDR3 is CSAPGQPYNEQFF. The CDR3 DNA reads as TGCAGCGCCCCGGGACAGCCCTACAATGAGCAGTTCTTC.

The rearrangement joins TRBV18 to TRBJ1-5, with 7 nucleotides matching TRBD1. Germline CDR1 is KGHSH and CDR2 is LQKENI. CDR3 length: 15 residues. V shed 4 bases, J shed 1 base, and the junction held 4 bases outside the gene matches. CDR3 in DNA: TGTGCCAGCTCACTAAGACAGGGCAGCAATCAGCCCCAGCATTTT. Amino acid sequence: CASSLRQGSNQPQHF.

This clone was counted between two and nine times. The rearrangement links TRBV5-4 to TRBJ2-5; weak D call: TRBD1 (6 bases). V lost 3 bases and J lost 5, with 11 bases in between. Germline assignment: CDR1 SGHNT and CDR2 YYREEE (reference sequence). CDR3 length equals 13 residues. CDR3: CASSSNRVETQYF. The CDR3 nucleotides read TGTGCCAGCAGCTCAAACAGGGTGGAGACCCAGTACTTC.

This clone has more than one count but fewer than ten. V is TRBV5-1 and J is TRBJ2-3; possible D gene TRBD1, 6 bases. This CDR3 region has 16 residues. CDR1 is SGHRS, CDR2 YFSETQ, per germline. Trimming left V 4 bases short and J 10 bases short, with 25 bases between. CDR3 loop: CASSPSADSLQIPQYF. CDR3 bases: TGCGCCAGCAGCCCCTCCGCGGACAGCCTACAGATACCGCAGTATTTT.

The chain couples TRBV30 to TRBJ1-5; 9 bases are a match to TRBD1. Per the germline V gene, CDR1 is GTSNPN and CDR2 is SVGIG (reference sequence). Trimming removed 6 bases from V and 7 bases from J; junction bases left unmatched: 10. This CDR3 is 14 amino acids long. For the CDR3, the DNA is TGTGCCTGTAACACAGGGGGCCCGGACCAGCCCCAGCATTTT. The encoded protein is CACNTGGPDQPQHF.

This chain uses TRBV12-5 with TRBJ2-1; TRBD1 matches 9 bases. In germline, CDR1 is LGHNT, CDR2 FRNRAP. Germline trimming cut 6 bases from V and 4 bases from J; bases unmatched to any gene: 7. The CDR3 spans 15 residues. The CDR3 reads CASGRDRESYNEQFF. In DNA, the CDR3 is TGTGCTAGTGGCCGGGACAGGGAGAGTTACAATGAGCAGTTCTTC.

The V and J genes are TRBV30 and TRBJ1-3; TRBD1 matches at 7 bases. The CDR3 is made up of 15 amino acids. CDR1 and CDR2 from the germline V gene are GTSNPN and SVGIG (reference sequence). V gave up 4 bases and J gave up 0 bases; unmatched junction bases: 6. The DNA of the CDR3 is TGTGCCTGGAATTTTGAGGGGGCCTCTGGAAACACCATATATTTT. It specifies CAWNFEGASGNTIYF.

The V gene is TRBV7-9, the J gene TRBJ2-5; TRBD2 matches 8 bases. V trimming: 1 base; J trimming: 4 bases; junction bases outside the gene matches: 8. The CDR3 has 16 amino acids. The germline V gene has CDR1 SEHNR and CDR2 FQNEAQ (reference sequence). This CDR3 is CASSLGLGTRTETQYF. The DNA of the CDR3 is TGTGCCAGCAGCTTAGGACTTGGGACTAGAACAGAGACCCAGTACTTC.

There are a few counts of this clone. The J gene is TRBJ1-1, the V gene TRBV18; TRBD1 matches at 7 bases. The CDR3 is 14 amino acids. Germline CDR1 KGHSH, CDR2 LQKENI. Unmatched junction bases numbered 5, after V lost 7 bases and J lost 0 bases. The CDR3 sequence: CASLRTGMNTEAFF. The DNA for the CDR3 is TGTGCCAGCTTACGGACAGGAATGAACACTGAAGCTTTCTTT.

V is TRBV10-3 and J is TRBJ1-2, with D unresolved. V was pared by 7 bases and J by 1 base, with 10 bases between. Germline V gives CDR1 ENHRY, CDR2 SYGVKD. This CDR3 has 13 amino acids. The DNA for the CDR3 is TGTGCCATCAAGACACAGCTTAACTATGGCTACACCTTC. Its translation: CAIKTQLNYGYTF.

The chain is built from TRBV4-1 and TRBJ2-7; 9 bases are a match to TRBD1. The V and J ends lost 4 bases and 6 bases, in that order; junction bases with no gene match: 10. Germline CDR1 MGHRA, CDR2 YSYEKL. The CDR3 spans 15 residues. For the CDR3, the DNA is TGCGCCAGCAGCCCAGTGGGACAGGGAGTTCTCGAGCAGTACTTC. The encoded protein is CASSPVGQGVLEQYF.

This clone was recorded a few times. J is TRBJ2-7 and V is TRBV5-1; TRBD2 aligns across 10 bases. Germline V gives CDR1 SGHRS, CDR2 YFSETQ. The CDR3 contains 15 residues. The ends lost 0 bases at V and 3 bases at J; junction bases unmatched: 3. CDR3 sequence (DNA): TGCGCCAGCAGCTTGGATAGCGGGAGGCACTACGAGCAGTACTTC. Its translation is CASSLDSGRHYEQYF.

This clone was recorded a few times. CDR3 residues: CSVVSPGTDTQYF. The CDR3 DNA reads as TGCAGCGTTGTGTCTCCCGGCACAGATACGCAGTATTTT. The chain is built from TRBV29-1 and TRBJ2-3; unclear D gene. The V and J ends lost 4 bases and 1 base respectively, with 9 bases between them. CDR1 and CDR2 (germline): SQVTM, ANQGSEA. CDR3 length: 13 amino acids.

This clone was seen more than once but under ten times. The chain combines TRBV30 with TRBJ2-7; the D gene is possibly TRBD2 (5 bases). V was cut by 2 bases and J by 1 base, with 12 bases left in between. Germline CDR1 is GTSNPN and CDR2 is SVGIG (reference sequence). This CDR3 region has 14 residues. The CDR3 sequence is CAWSKGGPSYEQYF. The CDR3 DNA reads TGTGCCTGGAGTAAGGGCGGGCCGTCCTACGAGCAGTACTTC.

The chain recombines TRBV28 with TRBJ2-1; D is undetermined. Germline CDR1 and CDR2: MDHEN and SYDVKM. V was clipped by 2 bases and J by 8 bases, with 4 bases between them. The CDR3 length is 11 residues. CDR3 region: CASSLRDEQFF. The CDR3, as DNA: TGTGCCAGCAGTTTACGCGATGAGCAGTTCTTC.

The rearrangement links TRBV6-5 to TRBJ2-7; 11 bases map to TRBD2. The CDR3 is 15 residues long. V was clipped by 6 bases and J by 3 bases; unmatched bases: 7. Per the germline V gene, CDR1 is MNHEY and CDR2 is SVGAGI. The CDR3: CASRYNLAGGYEQYF. In DNA, the CDR3 is TGTGCCAGCAGATATAATCTAGCGGGGGGCTACGAGCAGTACTTC.

This clone was seen once. The rearrangement uses TRBV5-1 and TRBJ2-5, with TRBD2 identical over 7 bases. The CDR3 covers 15 residues. The germline V gene encodes CDR1 SGHRS and CDR2 YFSETQ. J gave up 2 bases and V 2 bases, and 6 bases lay outside the gene matches. DNA for the CDR3: TGCGCCAGCAGCTTAAGGTTTAGCGGGCAAGAGACCCAGTACTTC. This codes for CASSLRFSGQETQYF.

This chain links TRBV15 with TRBJ1-5; 8 bases are shared with TRBD1. The trim removed 4 bases at V and 1 base at J, leaving 6 bases unmatched. Germline V gene data show CDR1 as LNHNV and CDR2 as YYDKDF (reference sequence). The CDR3 is 16 amino acids. The CDR3: CATSIGQGTSNQPQHF. The CDR3 DNA reads TGTGCCACCAGCATAGGACAGGGTACGAGCAATCAGCCCCAGCATTTT. The variable domain in full, with the rest retrieved from reference TRBV15 and TRBJ1-5, is DAMVIQNPRYQVTQFGKPVTLSCSQTLNHNVMYWYQQKSSQAPKLLFHYYDKDFNNEADTPDNFQSRRPNTSFCFLDIRSPGLGDTAMYLCATSIGQGTSNQPQHFGDGTRLSIL.

The chain has TRBV5-6 and TRBJ2-7; D gene unclear. This CDR3 is 13 amino acids long. The ends were cut back, 1 base at V and 5 bases at J, with 10 bases in the middle. Looked up from germline, CDR1 is SGHDT and CDR2 is YYEEEE. The CDR3 nucleotides read TGTGCCAGCAGCTTGTTGTTAGCCGACGAGCAGTACTTC. Its translation: CASSLLLADEQYF.

The CDR3 region is CAGSGLFYNEQFF. CDR3 sequence (DNA): TGTGCCGGGTCAGGGTTATTCTACAATGAGCAGTTCTTC. The rearrangement uses TRBV30 and TRBJ2-1, with TRBD1 as a possible D gene (5 bases). Trimming left V 8 bases short and J 3 bases short, with 14 bases between. CDR1 is GTSNPN, CDR2 SVGIG, per germline (reference sequence). The CDR3 extends over 13 amino acids.

The table lists this clone with a few counts. The chain links TRBV29-1 to TRBJ2-3; tentative D call: TRBD2 (5 bases). From germline, CDR1 is SQVTM and CDR2 ANQGSEA. V lost 4 bases, J lost 9 bases, and 11 bases lay in between. The CDR3 covers 11 residues. The CDR3 DNA reads as TGCAGCGTTGGACATGGCGGGACGCAGTATTTT. Its protein product is CSVGHGGTQYF.

This clone has at least ten counts. The rearrangement links TRBV15 to TRBJ2-1; TRBD1 is a possible D gene (6 bases). The CDR3 spans 13 residues. Between the trimmed V and J ends, which lost 11 bases and 0 bases, there was a span of 11 bases. Germline V gives CDR1 LNHNV, CDR2 YYDKDF (reference sequence). CDR3 DNA sequence: TGTGCCTCAGGGGCGGACTCCTACAATGAGCAGTTCTTC. Translating gives CASGADSYNEQFF. Complete variable domain (other parts from reference TRBV15 and TRBJ2-1): DAMVIQNPRYQVTQFGKPVTLSCSQTLNHNVMYWYQQKSSQAPKLLFHYYDKDFNNEADTPDNFQSRRPNTSFCFLDIRSPGLGDTAMYLCASGADSYNEQFFGPGTRLTVL.